The 28 T cell receptor beta chains given below trace back to one sample, sequenced in a study of CD8 T cells in Susac syndrome. An input of about 0.5 to 1 ug of RNA was subjected to reverse transcription using random hexamers. One entry per CDR3 protein, called by TCRdb with MiXCR from the immunoSEQ multiplex PCR reads. The sample carries 250,000 to 300,000 distinct CDR3 sequences, roughly 81% recorded once. The sample taken for sequencing was CD8+ T cells from PBMCs. Source of these receptors: a human donor with multiple sclerosis.

The chain couples TRBV5-4 to TRBJ1-1; 9 nucleotides line up with TRBD1. The ends lost 4 bases at V and 5 bases at J; junction bases unmatched: 6. The CDR3 consists of 14 residues. CDR1 SGHNT and CDR2 YYREEE come from the germline V gene (reference sequence). CDR3 protein: CASSTGQGITEAFF. CDR3 sequence (DNA): TGTGCCAGCAGCACCGGACAGGGGATAACTGAAGCTTTCTTT.

The genes are TRBV7-9 and TRBJ2-3; weak D call: TRBD2 (6 bases). The germline V gene has CDR1 SEHNR and CDR2 FQNEAQ (reference sequence). The V and J ends lost 4 bases and 2 bases respectively, with 10 bases between them. This CDR3 region has 14 residues. The CDR3 DNA is TGTGCCAGCAGCTCGGGACTTACCACAGATACGCAGTATTTT. Translation gives CASSSGLTTDTQYF. The whole variable domain, remainder taken from reference TRBV7-9 and TRBJ2-3, is DTGVSQNPRHKITKRGQNVTFRCDPISEHNRLYWYRQTLGQGPEFLTYFQNEAQLEKSRLLSDRFSAERPKGSFSTLEIQRTEQGDSAMYLCASSSGLTTDTQYFGPGTRLTVL.

CDR3: CASSLNSACSYEQYF. CDR3 nucleotides: TGTGCCAGCAGCTTAAATAGCGCCTGTAGTTACGAGCAGTACTTC. V gene TRBV7-3 combines with J gene TRBJ2-7; TRBD2 is a possible D gene (5 bases). The germline V gene has CDR1 SGHTA and CDR2 FQGTGA. Trimming pared 1 base from V and 4 bases from J, leaving 14 bases between. The CDR3 extends over 15 amino acids.

V and J are TRBV6-1 and TRBJ2-7; TRBD1 or TRBD2 may be the D gene (5 bases each). The CDR3 sequence is 18 residues long. Germline V gene lookup returns CDR1 MNHNS and CDR2 SASEGT. V gave up 4 bases and J gave up 0 bases, with 22 bases separating them. CDR3 residues: CASSALTERTFSSYEQYF. The CDR3 DNA follows: TGTGCCAGCAGTGCCCTGACAGAGCGGACTTTCAGCTCCTACGAGCAGTACTTC.

The V and J genes are TRBV12-5 and TRBJ2-1; 11 bases align to TRBD2. CDR1 and CDR2 (germline): LGHNT, FRNRAP. V dropped 0 bases and J dropped 7; count of bases not matched to a gene: 14. CDR3 length equals 19 residues. The CDR3 sequence: CASGLVRLAGGPARNEQFF. The DNA for the CDR3 is TGTGCTAGTGGTTTGGTAAGGTTAGCGGGAGGGCCGGCTCGGAATGAGCAGTTCTTC.

This sequence joins TRBV20-1 and TRBJ2-7, with a tentative D call TRBD1 (6 bases). The V gene's germline CDR1 is DFQATT and CDR2 SNEGSKA (reference sequence). The ends were cut back, 7 bases at V and 4 bases at J, with 17 bases in the middle. This CDR3 is built from 13 residues. CDR3 sequence: CSGEGQKKYEQYF. For the CDR3, the DNA is TGCAGTGGTGAGGGACAAAAGAAATACGAGCAGTACTTC.

The V and J genes are TRBV20-1 and TRBJ2-1, with TRBD2 identical over 7 bases. The CDR3 has 16 residues. Trimming at V came to 0 bases and at J to 0 bases, leaving 5 bases not matched to a gene. Germline-derived CDR1 and CDR2 are DFQATT and SNEGSKA (reference sequence). CDR3 in amino acids: CSARDPGRSSYNEQFF. CDR3 sequence (DNA): TGCAGTGCTAGAGATCCCGGGAGGAGCTCCTACAATGAGCAGTTCTTC.

The chain recombines TRBV5-4 with TRBJ2-1, with D perhaps matching TRBD2 (6 bases). V was trimmed by 2 bases and J by 6 bases, leaving 18 bases between them. The CDR3 is 16 residues long. Germline V gene data show CDR1 as SGHNT and CDR2 as YYREEE (reference sequence). This CDR3 reads CASSLKRETRGNEQFF. The CDR3, as DNA: TGTGCCAGCAGCTTAAAACGGGAGACCCGGGGCAATGAGCAGTTCTTC.

This clonotype was recorded a few times. The rearrangement joins TRBV6-1 to TRBJ2-3; D is uncertain. The CDR3 extends over 11 amino acids. CDR1 is MNHNS and CDR2 is SASEGT in the germline V gene. V was trimmed by 6 bases and J by 5 bases, leaving 6 bases between them. As DNA, the CDR3 is TGTGCCAGCAGCACCGAAGATACGCAGTATTTT. It codes for CASSTEDTQYF.

The CDR3 reads CASGGPNTEAFF. The CDR3 DNA sequence: TGTGCCAGCGGAGGACCCAACACTGAAGCTTTCTTT. V and J are TRBV27 and TRBJ1-1; D gene unclear. Trimming stripped 8 bases from V and 2 bases from J, with 9 bases between. The CDR3 runs 12 residues. Germline CDR1 reads MNHEY; CDR2 reads SMNVEV (reference sequence).

The genes are TRBV28 and TRBJ2-7; TRBD1 might be the D (6 bases). The germline V gene encodes CDR1 MDHEN and CDR2 SYDVKM. V lost 5 bases and J lost 3, with 17 bases in between. The CDR3 contains 15 residues. This chain's CDR3 is CASSPIQGDYYEQYF. The CDR3 nucleotides read TGTGCCAGCAGTCCTATACAGGGAGACTACTACGAGCAGTACTTC. Looking up the rest from reference TRBV28 and TRBJ2-7 gives the full variable domain: DVKVTQSSRYLVKRTGEKVFLECVQDMDHENMFWYRQDPGLGLRLIYFSYDVKMKEKGDIPEGYSVSREKKERFSLILESASTNQTSMYLCASSPIQGDYYEQYFGPGTRLTVT.

This chain joins TRBV7-9 and TRBJ2-7; perhaps D is TRBD1 or TRBD2 (6 bases each). Germline lookup yields CDR1 SEHNR and CDR2 FQNEAQ (reference sequence). Trimming cost V 4 bases and J 0 bases, with 13 bases left between them. This CDR3 comprises 15 residues. The CDR3, as DNA: TGTGCCAGCAGCTCCAACAGGGACTTCTCCTACGAGCAGTACTTC. Translated, it gives CASSSNRDFSYEQYF.

The chain has TRBV3-1 and TRBJ2-7; either TRBD1 or TRBD2 may supply D (5 bases each). Trimming took 1 base from V and 8 from J, leaving 18 bases between them. Germline V gene data show CDR1 as LGHDT and CDR2 as YNNKEL (reference sequence). The CDR3 is made up of 15 amino acids. The CDR3 DNA sequence: TGTGCCAGCAGCCAAGTTATCCGGGACCAGCGGCAGCAGTACTTC. It translates to CASSQVIRDQRQQYF.

The genes are TRBV21-1 and TRBJ2-7. TRBV21-1 is labeled a pseudogene. This CDR3 contains 14 residues. The CDR3 loop is CASNQRWGIDEQYF. In nucleotides, the CDR3 is TGTGCCAGCAACCAAAGATGGGGAATCGACGAGCAGTACTTC.

The genes are TRBV7-9 and TRBJ2-5, with D unresolved. V shed 3 bases and J shed 1 base, with 9 bases lying between them. Germline V lookup: CDR1 SEHNR, CDR2 FQNEAQ (reference sequence). This CDR3 has 14 residues. CDR3 in amino acids: CASSFSQSQETQYF. CDR3 nucleotides: TGTGCCAGCAGCTTTTCACAGTCCCAAGAGACCCAGTACTTC.

The chain recombines TRBV7-9 with TRBJ2-1; D is unresolved. The CDR3 is made up of 14 amino acids. Trimming left V 3 bases short and J 5 bases short, with 11 bases between. Germline V CDR1 and CDR2: SEHNR, FQNEAQ (reference sequence). CDR3 in DNA: TGTGCCAGCAGCTTGAGGCGGCGCGACAATGAGCAGTTCTTC. Amino acids: CASSLRRRDNEQFF. The full variable domain, rest sourced from reference TRBV7-9 and TRBJ2-1, is DTGVSQNPRHKITKRGQNVTFRCDPISEHNRLYWYRQTLGQGPEFLTYFQNEAQLEKSRLLSDRFSAERPKGSFSTLEIQRTEQGDSAMYLCASSLRRRDNEQFFGPGTRLTVL.

J is TRBJ1-1 and V is TRBV27; D possibly corresponds to TRBD1 (6 bases). The CDR3 has 14 amino acids. Germline CDR1 is MNHEY and CDR2 is SMNVEV (reference sequence). The V end lost 6 bases, the J end lost 1 base, and 12 bases lay between the germline ends. CDR3 loop: CASSRRGWNTEAFF. As DNA, the CDR3 is TGTGCCAGCAGCCGCAGGGGATGGAACACTGAAGCTTTCTTT.

The table lists this clonotype with a few counts. The chain joins TRBV7-2 to TRBJ2-1; 10 nucleotides line up with TRBD2. V gave up 5 bases and J gave up 2 bases; unmatched junction bases: 6. Germline-derived CDR1 and CDR2 are SGHTA and FQGNSA. There are 16 residues in the CDR3. The CDR3 sequence is CASSTTGTSAYNEQFF. The CDR3 DNA reads as TGTGCCAGCAGCACCACCGGGACTAGCGCCTACAATGAGCAGTTCTTC.

The chain links TRBV30 to TRBJ2-7, with D perhaps matching TRBD1 or TRBD2 (5 bases each). Germline lookup yields CDR1 GTSNPN and CDR2 SVGIG (reference sequence). V lost 1 base, J lost 2 bases, and 9 bases lay in between. The length of the CDR3 is 13 residues. As DNA, the CDR3 is TGTGCCTGGAGTGGGGACGGGACCTACGAGCAGTACTTC. Its translation: CAWSGDGTYEQYF.

This clonotype was found a few times. The J gene is TRBJ2-7, the V gene TRBV20-1, with 8 bases fitting TRBD1. V lost 5 bases, J lost 4 bases, and 4 bases stayed unmatched. Germline CDR1 DFQATT, CDR2 SNEGSKA (reference sequence). The CDR3 covers 12 residues. The CDR3 DNA sequence: TGCAGTGCTGATGACAGGGGATACGAGCAGTACTTC. It codes for CSADDRGYEQYF.

This clonotype was picked up a small number of times. The chain uses TRBV28 and TRBJ2-3; D call uncertain. Germline-derived CDR1 and CDR2 are MDHEN and SYDVKM. This CDR3 has 13 amino acids. V was pared by 3 bases and J by 3 bases, with 7 bases between. The CDR3 DNA reads as TGTGCCAGCAGTTTGGCGATGACAGATACGCAGTATTTT. Its translation: CASSLAMTDTQYF.

About this clonotype itself: Its ends do not fully match the called genes, so a read error is possible. This chain uses TRBV5-4 with TRBJ1-1, with TRBD1 matching 8 bases. This CDR3 comprises 14 residues. In germline, CDR1 is SGHNT, CDR2 YYREEE (reference sequence). The CDR3 DNA is TGTGCCAGCAGTTCCGACAGGGGTGACACTGAAGTTTTCTTT. It is translated as CASSSDRGDTEVFF.

This chain connects TRBV6-6 to TRBJ2-5, with 8 positions matching TRBD1. The CDR3 extends over 16 amino acids. Germline values: CDR1 MNHNY, CDR2 SVGAGI (reference sequence). V dropped 4 bases and J dropped 3; count of bases not matched to a gene: 10. The CDR3 region has the DNA TGTGCCAGCAGTTCCCGGACAGGGAAGGATAAAGAGACCCAGTACTTC. As protein: CASSSRTGKDKETQYF.

V and J are TRBV14 and TRBJ1-2, with 7 bases lining up with TRBD1. V was clipped by 0 bases and J by 11 bases; unmatched bases: 12. This CDR3 is 15 amino acids long. The germline V gene has CDR1 SGHDN and CDR2 FVKESK. This CDR3 is CASSQDTWGARGYTF. The CDR3, as DNA: TGTGCCAGCAGCCAAGATACGTGGGGGGCCAGGGGGTACACCTTC.

The rearrangement uses TRBV27 and TRBJ2-7, with no clear D. Trimming took 3 bases from V and 2 from J, leaving 8 bases between them. CDR3 length: 13 residues. Germline V gene sequence: CDR1 MNHEY, CDR2 SMNVEV (reference sequence). Here the CDR3 reads CASSFRGAYEQYF. The CDR3 DNA reads TGTGCCAGCAGTTTCCGCGGAGCCTACGAGCAGTACTTC.

This sequence joins TRBV7-9 and TRBJ1-4, with no clear D. This CDR3 has 13 residues. Germline CDR1 SEHNR, CDR2 FQNEAQ (reference sequence). Trimming cost V 1 base and J 3 bases, with 3 bases left between them. CDR3 protein: CASSLVANEKLFF. The CDR3 region has the DNA TGTGCCAGCAGCTTAGTCGCTAATGAAAAACTGTTTTTT.

J is TRBJ2-4 and V is TRBV27, with 8 bases identical to TRBD1. The CDR3 loop spans 16 amino acids. CDR1 and CDR2 (germline): MNHEY, SMNVEV (reference sequence). Losses at the gene ends were 0 bases for V and 7 bases for J; bases not matched to a gene: 8. As DNA, the CDR3 is TGTGCCAGCAGTTTATCTTCGGCAGGGGGCTGGAACATTCAGTACTTC. Its protein is CASSLSSAGGWNIQYF.

The chain is built from TRBV12-3 or TRBV12-4 and TRBJ2-2; D not resolved. Trimming removed 3 bases from V and 1 base from J, with 9 bases in between. This CDR3 is built from 15 residues. DNA for the CDR3: TGTGCCAGCAGTTTTGAGGCTTTGAACACCGGGGAGCTGTTTTTT. This translates into CASSFEALNTGELFF.